The 10 T cell receptor beta chains below all came from one sample that was sequenced in a study of blood T cell repertoires in COVID-19. Data came from immunoSEQ multiplex PCR; TCRdb stores just in-frame clones and leaves some out. The data show 97,000 or so clones, with roughly 80% seen just once and about 11% held by the top ten. Sequencing input: peripheral blood. The source is a man aged 65-85 years with active or convalescent COVID-19.

This rearrangement joins TRBV27 to TRBJ1-3, with 9 bases fitting TRBD1. This CDR3 contains 17 residues. V was pared by 0 bases and J by 1 base, with 4 bases of the junction left unmatched. Germline loops: CDR1 MNHEY, CDR2 SMNVEV (reference sequence). CDR3 residues: CASSLSGTGSSGNTIYF. The CDR3 DNA reads TGTGCCAGCAGTTTATCGGGGACAGGGAGTTCTGGAAACACCATATATTTT.

This chain uses TRBV29-1 with TRBJ1-1; weak D call: TRBD1 (5 bases). The CDR3 spans 14 residues. V was cut by 4 bases and J by 0 bases, with 12 bases left in between. Germline CDR1 is SQVTM and CDR2 is ANQGSEA. The CDR3 DNA is TGCAGCGTTGCCAGACAGTACATGAACACTGAAGCTTTCTTT. Protein product: CSVARQYMNTEAFF.

The genes are TRBV15 and TRBJ1-2; D is uncertain. V was cut by 2 bases and J by 7 bases, with 23 bases left in between. The CDR3 covers 17 residues. From germline, CDR1 is LNHNV and CDR2 YYDKDF (reference sequence). The CDR3 protein is CATSRPSGKAFVSGYTF. CDR3 nucleotide sequence: TGTGCCACCAGCAGACCCTCGGGGAAGGCTTTCGTGTCTGGCTACACCTTC. Looking up the rest from reference TRBV15 and TRBJ1-2 gives the full variable domain: DAMVIQNPRYQVTQFGKPVTLSCSQTLNHNVMYWYQQKSSQAPKLLFHYYDKDFNNEADTPDNFQSRRPNTSFCFLDIRSPGLGDTAMYLCATSRPSGKAFVSGYTFGSGTRLTVV.

This clone came up a few times. The CDR3 DNA reads TGTGCCAGCAGCCAAGGACTGGACAGGGCCTACGGGGAGCTGTTTTTT. Its translation: CASSQGLDRAYGELFF. The rearrangement uses TRBV3-1 (or the pseudogene TRBV3-2) and TRBJ2-2; 8 bases line up with TRBD1. V dropped 1 base and J dropped 7; count of bases not matched to a gene: 8. Germline lookup yields CDR1 LGHDT and CDR2 YNNKEL (reference sequence). The CDR3 spans 16 residues.

The chain is built from TRBV19 and TRBJ1-1; 7 nucleotides match TRBD1. Germline trimming cut 9 bases from V and 9 bases from J; bases unmatched to any gene: 10. Looked up from germline, CDR1 is LNHDA and CDR2 is SQIVND (reference sequence). The CDR3 is made up of 12 amino acids. CDR3 protein: CASMRDSRKAFF. In nucleotides, the CDR3 is TGTGCCAGCATGCGGGACAGCCGGAAAGCTTTCTTT. The full variable domain, rest sourced from reference TRBV19 and TRBJ1-1, is DGGITQSPKYLFRKEGQNVTLSCEQNLNHDAMYWYRQDPGQGLRLIYYSQIVNDFQKGDIAEGYSVSREKKESFPLTVTSAQKNPTAFYLCASMRDSRKAFFGQGTRLTVV.

This rearrangement joins TRBV6-2 or TRBV6-3 to TRBJ2-1, with 10 bases matching TRBD2. Looked up from germline, CDR1 is MNHEY and CDR2 is SVGEGT. The V gene end was trimmed by 5 bases and the J gene end by 8 bases; junction bases not matched to a gene: 9. The CDR3 contains 15 residues. CDR3 sequence reads: CASSPLAGAIDEQFF. Here the CDR3 DNA reads TGTGCCAGCAGTCCCCTAGCGGGGGCTATTGATGAGCAGTTCTTC.

The chain links TRBV28 to TRBJ2-7; 9 positions agree with TRBD2. V lost 9 bases, J lost 1 base, and 7 bases stayed unmatched. This CDR3 region has 14 residues. Germline values: CDR1 MDHEN, CDR2 SYDVKM. CDR3 DNA sequence: TGTGCCAGTGAACTAGCGGGTTCGTCCTACGAGCAGTACTTC. As protein: CASELAGSSYEQYF.

This clone was counted once. This sequence joins TRBV2 and TRBJ1-1; 7 positions match TRBD1. The ends lost 7 bases at V and 0 bases at J; junction bases unmatched: 5. CDR1 is SNHLY, CDR2 FYNNEI, per germline. The CDR3 covers 14 residues. The CDR3 spells CASMGQHMNTEAFF. CDR3 coding DNA: TGTGCCAGCATGGGACAGCACATGAACACTGAAGCTTTCTTT.

The chain combines TRBV19 with TRBJ1-1, with a weak D call TRBD1 (5 bases). Trimming removed 4 bases from V and 0 bases from J, with 12 bases in between. Germline assignment: CDR1 LNHDA and CDR2 SQIVND (reference sequence). The CDR3 spans 15 residues. For the CDR3, the DNA is TGTGCCAGTAGTAAGAACAGGATTATGAACACTGAAGCTTTCTTT. The encoded protein is CASSKNRIMNTEAFF. Full variable domain (rest looked up from reference TRBV19 and TRBJ1-1): DGGITQSPKYLFRKEGQNVTLSCEQNLNHDAMYWYRQDPGQGLRLIYYSQIVNDFQKGDIAEGYSVSREKKESFPLTVTSAQKNPTAFYLCASSKNRIMNTEAFFGQGTRLTVV.

Within the sample, this clone is medium-sized. The CDR3 loop reads CAIAQGSFFGEQYF. CDR3 bases: TGTGCCATTGCACAGGGTTCTTTCTTTGGCGAGCAGTACTTC. The chain uses TRBV28 and TRBJ2-7; D perhaps matches TRBD1 (6 bases). Looked up from germline, CDR1 is MDHEN and CDR2 is SYDVKM. This CDR3 has 14 residues. V was cut by 10 bases and J by 6 bases, with 22 bases left in between.